This T cell receptor (beta chain) was recovered during a study of Ad26.COV2.S vaccination and SARS-CoV-2 variants. The sample holds one count of this clone. The data were produced by immunoSEQ multiplex PCR, yet TCRdb's version contains in-frame clones alone and is incomplete. In the table there are roughly 380,000 clones, approximately 88% of which are singletons. Described treatment: roughly 19 received Ad26.COV2.S at low or high dose, single or two shots; several received placebo; per-sample allocation not given. The investigators took samples on day 63 after the first vaccine or placebo injection. An adult of 18-55 years in Boston served as donor. Trimming shortened V by 0 bases and J by 6 bases, and 12 bases separated the two germline ends. The length of the CDR3 is 15 residues. The germline gives CDR1 SGHAT, CDR2 FQNNGV.

This sequence joins TRBV11-2 and TRBJ1-5, with a tentative D call TRBD1 (6 bases). The TCR originated in a person aged 18-65 years who received the Ad26.COV2.S COVID-19 vaccine or a placebo. Sample: peripheral blood, taken in a trial of Ad26.COV2.S vaccine versus placebo. CDR3 in DNA: TGTGCCAGCAGCTTAGATCAGGGGACGGGTCAGCCCCAGCATTTT. Its translation: CASSLDQGTGQPQHF.